The rows below give T cell receptor beta chains drawn from one sample of a study of CXCR3-negative and CXCR3-positive naive CD8 T cells. TCRdb reprocessed the 5' RACE reads; each CDR3 protein has one entry and no DNA is given. The data show 69,000 or so distinct CDR3 sequences, and the top ten clones hold about 1.5%. Material for sequencing was naive CXCR3- CD8+ T cells from blood. Receptor source: a human donor in good health. Some clones in this sample may be carry-over from other donors' samples. The CDR3 runs from the conserved cysteine through the conserved F or W. The size of a clone is reported for some rows only, either as once, few or many, or as a class for expanded clones.

len: 14
v_gene: TRBV13
abundance: NA
j_gene: TRBJ2-7
CDR3aa: CASSLAGRGYEQYF

len: 16
v_gene: TRBV27
abundance: NA
j_gene: TRBJ2-7
CDR3aa: CASSPLTGLAAYEQYF

len: 16
v_gene: TRBV29-1
abundance: NA
j_gene: TRBJ2-1
CDR3aa: CSVEDRLDGPYNEQFF

len: 18
v_gene: TRBV11-2
abundance: medium-sized
j_gene: TRBJ2-7
CDR3aa: CASSSEGSTLALSYEQYF

len: 16
v_gene: TRBV12-3/TRBV12-4
abundance: NA
j_gene: TRBJ2-1
CDR3aa: CASRDAGGIDNNEQFF

len: 14
v_gene: TRBV11-2
abundance: NA
j_gene: TRBJ1-5
CDR3aa: CASSSVGGNQPQHF

len: 15
v_gene: TRBV7-9
abundance: NA
j_gene: TRBJ2-2
CDR3aa: CASSLAGFAAGELFF

len: 16
v_gene: TRBV15
abundance: NA
j_gene: TRBJ1-2
CDR3aa: CATSVSPGTWNYGYTF

len: 16
v_gene: TRBV5-1
abundance: NA
j_gene: TRBJ2-7
CDR3aa: CASSLDLGRGAYEQYF

len: 13
v_gene: TRBV29-1
abundance: NA
j_gene: TRBJ2-1
CDR3aa: CSVAQQGRNEQFF

len: 12
v_gene: TRBV7-9
abundance: NA
j_gene: TRBJ2-2
CDR3aa: CASSLDAGELFF

len: 14
v_gene: TRBV7-3
abundance: NA
j_gene: TRBJ2-1
CDR3aa: CASSLAGEDNEQFF

len: 16
v_gene: TRBV27
abundance: NA
j_gene: TRBJ1-6
CDR3aa: CASSLGGGPYNSPLHF

len: 15
v_gene: TRBV9
abundance: NA
j_gene: TRBJ1-2
CDR3aa: CASSVATTGLYGYTF

len: 13
v_gene: TRBV15
abundance: NA
j_gene: TRBJ1-6
CDR3aa: CATSRGDDSPLHF

len: 15
v_gene: TRBV3-1
abundance: NA
j_gene: TRBJ2-5
CDR3aa: CASSQDEGGPETQYF

len: 16
v_gene: TRBV4-2
abundance: NA
j_gene: TRBJ2-1
CDR3aa: CASSQDLGGGMDEQFF

len: 18
v_gene: TRBV9
abundance: NA
j_gene: TRBJ1-2
CDR3aa: CASSVSRAGLTVHYGYTF

len: 16
v_gene: TRBV29-1
abundance: NA
j_gene: TRBJ2-3
CDR3aa: CSVEGLAGGSPDTQYF

len: 12
v_gene: TRBV29-1
abundance: NA
j_gene: TRBJ2-5
CDR3aa: CSVGRGEETQYF

len: 16
v_gene: TRBV7-2
abundance: NA
j_gene: TRBJ2-5
CDR3aa: CASSLVLRGALETQYF

len: 16
v_gene: TRBV24-1
abundance: NA
j_gene: TRBJ1-2
CDR3aa: CATSEAGTGFSYGYTF

len: 16
v_gene: TRBV4-1
abundance: NA
j_gene: TRBJ2-3
CDR3aa: CASSQVIAGGIDTQYF

len: 15
v_gene: TRBV2
abundance: NA
j_gene: TRBJ1-5
CDR3aa: CASSEWGRGNQPQHF

len: 15
v_gene: TRBV7-2
abundance: NA
j_gene: TRBJ1-1
CDR3aa: CASSLDGAQITEAFF

len: 16
v_gene: TRBV14
abundance: NA
j_gene: TRBJ2-4
CDR3aa: CASSPPGQGARNIQYF

len: 15
v_gene: TRBV20-1
abundance: NA
j_gene: TRBJ2-7
CDR3aa: CSARGLSSGGNEQYF

len: 12
v_gene: TRBV2
abundance: NA
j_gene: TRBJ2-2
CDR3aa: CASNHFPGELFF

len: 17
v_gene: TRBV7-6
abundance: NA
j_gene: TRBJ2-2
CDR3aa: CASSLTPGTGNTGELFF

len: 14
v_gene: TRBV7-6
abundance: NA
j_gene: TRBJ2-7
CDR3aa: CASSRDRDSYEQYF

len: 14
v_gene: TRBV7-2
abundance: NA
j_gene: TRBJ1-1
CDR3aa: CASSLYGLSTEAFF

len: 12
v_gene: TRBV28
abundance: NA
j_gene: TRBJ2-1
CDR3aa: CASSPARYEQFF

len: 13
v_gene: TRBV27
abundance: NA
j_gene: TRBJ2-4
CDR3aa: CASSWTPKNIQYF

len: 16
v_gene: TRBV7-9
abundance: NA
j_gene: TRBJ2-3
CDR3aa: CASSGTRAGGTDTQYF

len: 12
v_gene: TRBV29-1
abundance: NA
j_gene: TRBJ1-1
CDR3aa: CSVSKDRSEAFF

len: 14
v_gene: TRBV9
abundance: NA
j_gene: TRBJ2-1
CDR3aa: CASSPRGLGDEQFF

len: 12
v_gene: TRBV20-1
abundance: NA
j_gene: TRBJ1-1
CDR3aa: CSAPQGNTEAFF

len: 12
v_gene: TRBV5-5
abundance: NA
j_gene: TRBJ2-1
CDR3aa: CASSYSGNEQFF

len: 15
v_gene: TRBV12-3/TRBV12-4
abundance: NA
j_gene: TRBJ2-1
CDR3aa: CASSQSGANYNEQFF

len: 13
v_gene: TRBV28
abundance: NA
j_gene: TRBJ2-7
CDR3aa: CASTPFSSYEQYF

len: 17
v_gene: TRBV7-9
abundance: NA
j_gene: TRBJ2-5
CDR3aa: CASSYQIGGPAQETQYF

len: 12
v_gene: TRBV6-5
abundance: NA
j_gene: TRBJ2-2
CDR3aa: CASSYGAGELFF

len: 15
v_gene: TRBV21-1
abundance: NA
j_gene: TRBJ1-1
CDR3aa: CASSPIPLVNTEAFF

len: 19
v_gene: TRBV15
abundance: NA
j_gene: TRBJ2-7
CDR3aa: CATSGPGTSGRGDSVEQYF

len: 14
v_gene: TRBV7-9
abundance: NA
j_gene: TRBJ2-7
CDR3aa: CASSPPMRSYEQYF

len: 13
v_gene: TRBV5-1
abundance: NA
j_gene: TRBJ2-1
CDR3aa: CASSFETGLEQFF

len: 16
v_gene: TRBV5-5
abundance: NA
j_gene: TRBJ1-1
CDR3aa: CASSAKPGTMNTEAFF